Each of the 31 T cell receptor beta chains below was sequenced from the same sample in a study of T cells in Graves' hyperthyroidism and ophthalmopathy. The TCR beta CDR3 regions underwent amplification using RNA transcripts as the source. The TCR CDR3 was amplified in a first-round RT-PCR using the HTBI primer set. TCRdb passed the multiplex PCR reads through MiXCR, listing each CDR3 protein once. The data contain hundreds of thousands of distinct CDR3 sequences, approximately 44% of them seen just once; the ten biggest clones take up just under 8.5%. Material: peripheral blood or thyroid tissue (not recorded which). These TCRs come from a young woman with Graves' hyperthyroidism.

The chain is built from TRBV2 and TRBJ1-5; TRBD1 matches 8 bases. The CDR3 consists of 17 residues. The trim removed 6 bases at V and 5 bases at J, leaving 15 bases unmatched. Germline CDR1 SNHLY, CDR2 FYNNEI. The CDR3 here is CASSRLGTGGFDQPQHF. In DNA form, the CDR3 reads TGTGCCAGCAGCCGTCTGGGAACAGGGGGATTTGATCAGCCCCAGCATTTT.

The sample holds many counts of this clonotype. The chain carries TRBV20-1 and TRBJ1-2; D is unclear. V was cut by 6 bases and J by 8 bases, with 16 bases left in between. Germline assignment: CDR1 DFQATT and CDR2 SNEGSKA (reference sequence). This CDR3 is 12 amino acids long. The CDR3 DNA follows: TGCAGTGCCTCGACTGGTCTGGAGGGCTACACCTTC. Its translation is CSASTGLEGYTF.

This sequence joins TRBV29-1 and TRBJ2-2; 9 nucleotides match TRBD2. Germline V gene lookup returns CDR1 SQVTM and CDR2 ANQGSEA. The ends lost 6 bases at V and 3 bases at J; junction bases unmatched: 11. The CDR3 length is 16 residues. CDR3 loop: CSVRPSGIGDTGELFF. In nucleotides, the CDR3 is TGCAGCGTGAGACCTAGCGGGATAGGCGACACCGGGGAGCTGTTTTTT.

With regard to this clonotype: One base away lies a much larger clone, so this may be a sequencing read error. Since no conserved phenylalanine or tryptophan closes the CDR3, a read error is the likely cause. This chain joins TRBV24-1 and TRBJ2-5; 7 bases are a match to TRBD2. After removal of 9 bases from V and 0 bases from J, the junction contained 0 bases not matched to a gene. Looked up from germline, CDR1 is KGHDR and CDR2 is SFDVKD. CDR3 length: 12 residues. CDR3 loop: CATGGDQETQYL. CDR3 DNA sequence: TGTGCCACCGGGGGGGACCAAGAGACCCAGTACCTC.

This clonotype was detected only a few times. The chain carries TRBV5-1 and TRBJ2-2, with no clear D. CDR1 and CDR2 from the germline V gene are SGHRS and YFSETQ. Between the trimmed V and J ends, which lost 5 bases and 9 bases, there was a span of 5 bases. The CDR3 has 10 residues. The CDR3 nucleotides are TGCGCCAGCAGGGGCCGGGAGCTGTTTTTT. It yields the protein CASRGRELFF.

This chain links TRBV20-1 with TRBJ1-2; a possible D gene is TRBD1 (6 bases). V lost 4 bases and J lost 8, with 17 bases in between. The length of the CDR3 is 13 residues. Germline loops: CDR1 DFQATT, CDR2 SNEGSKA (reference sequence). CDR3 nucleotide sequence: TGCAGTGCTACTATTACAGGGCTGCCGGGCTACACCTTC. Encoded protein: CSATITGLPGYTF.

In this sample, this clonotype turned up a few times. This chain links TRBV5-4 with TRBJ1-2, with D hard to call. V gave up 5 bases and J gave up 1 base, with 21 bases separating them. Germline CDR1 is SGHNT and CDR2 is YYREEE (reference sequence). The length of the CDR3 is 17 residues. CDR3 DNA: TGTGCCAGCAGTACTGAGAAGAAGAACCCCCGTAACTATGGCTACACCTTC. Its translation: CASSTEKKNPRNYGYTF.

V and J are TRBV7-8 and TRBJ1-5; unclear D gene. V gave up 2 bases and J gave up 4 bases, with 9 bases separating them. CDR1 and CDR2 (germline): SGHVS, FQNEAQ. CDR3 length equals 14 residues. The CDR3 nucleotides read TGTGCCAGCAGCTTAATTAGGGTTAATCAGCCCCAGCATTTT. It specifies CASSLIRVNQPQHF.

Only a few counts were recorded for this clonotype. This chain connects TRBV20-1 to TRBJ2-5; 9 bases are a match to TRBD2. CDR1 is DFQATT and CDR2 is SNEGSKA in the germline V gene (reference sequence). V lost 2 bases and J lost 0; bases outside the gene matches: 4. This CDR3 contains 15 residues. The CDR3 region is CSARRPSGNQETQYF. DNA for the CDR3: TGCAGTGCTAGACGGCCTAGCGGGAACCAAGAGACCCAGTACTTC.

This chain uses TRBV27 with TRBJ1-2, with 7 bases that match TRBD1. The trim removed 0 bases at V and 8 bases at J, leaving 3 bases unmatched. CDR1 and CDR2 from the germline V gene are MNHEY and SMNVEV (reference sequence). The CDR3 runs 13 residues. As DNA, the CDR3 is TGTGCCAGCAGTTTATCAACAGGGGAAGGCTACACCTTC. Translating it yields CASSLSTGEGYTF.

This sequence joins TRBV3-1 and TRBJ1-6; no clear D. The CDR3 loop spans 12 amino acids. CDR1 and CDR2 from the germline V gene are LGHDT and YNNKEL (reference sequence). Trimming stripped 2 bases from V and 6 bases from J, with 2 bases between. CDR3 amino acids: CASSQLNSPLHF. CDR3 DNA sequence: TGTGCCAGCAGCCAACTTAATTCACCCCTCCACTTT. Variable domain in full (rest from reference TRBV3-1 and TRBJ1-6): DTAVSQTPKYLVTQMGNDKSIKCEQNLGHDTMYWYKQDSKKFLKIMFSYNNKELIINETVPNRFSPKSPDKAHLNLHINSLELGDSAVYFCASSQLNSPLHFGNGTRLTVT.

This clonotype was picked up a small number of times. The V call is TRBV10-3, the J call TRBJ2-7; D not certain. Trimming took off 0 bases at V and 5 bases at J, with 8 bases between the two ends. Germline values: CDR1 ENHRY, CDR2 SYGVKD. CDR3 size: 13 residues. CDR3 nucleotide sequence: TGTGCCATCAGTGAGTCTATGAATAACGAGCAGTACTTC. Encoded protein: CAISESMNNEQYF.

The V and J genes are TRBV6-1 and TRBJ1-1, with a possible D match to TRBD1 (6 bases). CDR3 size: 14 residues. V was pared by 5 bases and J by 4 bases, with 14 bases between. Germline lookup yields CDR1 MNHNS and CDR2 SASEGT. This CDR3 is CASSTPTGLTEAFF. The DNA of the CDR3 is TGTGCCAGCAGTACCCCGACAGGCCTCACTGAAGCTTTCTTT.

As regards this clonotype: A much larger clone sits a single nucleotide away, making a read error possible. The V and J genes are TRBV7-2 and TRBJ2-7; 8 bases match TRBD1. Germline CDR1 SGHTA, CDR2 FQGNSA. V lost 0 bases to trimming and J lost 8 bases; unmatched junction nucleotides: 12. This CDR3 spans 16 amino acids. CDR3: CASSLATGQDGYKQYF. The CDR3 region has the DNA TGTGCCAGCAGCTTAGCGACGGGACAGGATGGGTACAAGCAGTACTTC.

The rearrangement uses TRBV29-1 and TRBJ1-1; 9 bases match TRBD1. This CDR3 contains 14 residues. Germline V CDR1 and CDR2: SQVTM, ANQGSEA. Trimming removed 7 bases from V and 4 bases from J; junction bases left unmatched: 10. This chain's CDR3 is CSAGDRVGSTEAFF. DNA for the CDR3: TGCAGCGCCGGGGACAGGGTTGGAAGCACTGAAGCTTTCTTT. Looking up the rest from reference TRBV29-1 and TRBJ1-1 gives the full variable domain: SAVISQKPSRDICQRGTSLTIQCQVDSQVTMMFWYRQQPGQSLTLIATANQGSEATYESGFVIDKFPISRPNLTFSTLTVSNMSPEDSSIYLCSAGDRVGSTEAFFGQGTRLTVV.

The chain combines TRBV2 with TRBJ2-5; possibly TRBD1 or TRBD2 for D (5 bases each). Trimming took off 5 bases at V and 5 bases at J, with 21 bases between the two ends. Germline V gene sequence: CDR1 SNHLY, CDR2 FYNNEI. The CDR3 consists of 16 residues. This chain's CDR3 is CASSQKPGTNSETQYF. The DNA for the CDR3 is TGTGCCAGCAGTCAGAAACCCGGGACGAATTCGGAGACCCAGTACTTC.

As regards this clonotype: An end of the junction does not agree with germline; a read error may underlie this. CDR3 residues: CASSFRGRGQPQHF. The CDR3 region has the DNA TGTGCCAGCAGTTTTAGGGGTAGGGGTCAGCCCCAGCATTTT. This chain connects TRBV10-3 to TRBJ1-5; D is perhaps TRBD1 (5 bases). Germline CDR1 is ENHRY and CDR2 is SYGVKD. The CDR3 is 14 residues long.

Comments on this clonotype: The junction departs from the called germline gene at one end, perhaps through a read error. The chain has TRBV7-2 and TRBJ2-7, with 8 bases matching TRBD2. The germline V gene has CDR1 SGHTA and CDR2 FQGNSA. This CDR3 contains 15 residues. The CDR3 sequence is CASSLDSGTVYEQYF. DNA for the CDR3: TGTGCCAGCAGTTTGGATAGCGGGACCGTTTACGAGCAGTACTTT. Filled out from reference TRBV7-2 and TRBJ2-7, the complete variable domain reads GAGVSQSPSNKVTEKGKDVELRCDPISGHTALYWYRQSLGQGLEFLIYFQGNSAPDKSGLPSDRFSAERTGGSVSTLTIQRTQQEDSAVYLCASSLDSGTVYEQYFGPGTRLTVT.

The chain employs TRBV7-2 and TRBJ1-2, with D tentatively TRBD1 (5 bases). CDR1 is SGHTA, CDR2 FQGNSA, per germline. V shed 5 bases and J shed 10 bases, with 17 bases lying between them. This CDR3 comprises 13 residues. CDR3 loop: CASSTDRGGDYTF. The CDR3 nucleotides are TGTGCCAGCAGCACCGATAGGGGAGGTGACTACACCTTC.

This clonotype has a count of ten or more. This chain's CDR3 is CAIREGAGTLQETQYF. DNA for the CDR3: TGTGCCATCAGGGAGGGGGCTGGGACTCTCCAAGAGACCCAGTACTTC. The chain couples TRBV10-3 to TRBJ2-5, with a weak D call TRBD1 (7 bases). CDR1 ENHRY and CDR2 SYGVKD come from the germline V gene. The CDR3 contains 16 residues. Trimming shortened V by 6 bases and J by 1 base, and 18 bases separated the two germline ends.

Here the CDR3 reads CASSLSGEAEAFF. The DNA of the CDR3 is TGTGCCAGCAGCTTATCGGGGGAGGCTGAAGCTTTCTTT. The V gene is TRBV7-9, the J gene TRBJ1-1, with D tentatively TRBD1 (5 bases). Trimming left V 2 bases short and J 6 bases short, with 10 bases between. The CDR3 loop spans 13 amino acids. Germline V gene lookup returns CDR1 SEHNR and CDR2 FQNEAQ (reference sequence). Full variable domain (remainder filled in from reference TRBV7-9 and TRBJ1-1): DTGVSQNPRHKITKRGQNVTFRCDPISEHNRLYWYRQTLGQGPEFLTYFQNEAQLEKSRLLSDRFSAERPKGSFSTLEIQRTEQGDSAMYLCASSLSGEAEAFFGQGTRLTVV.

This clonotype has a handful of counts. V is TRBV7-2 and J is TRBJ2-5, with 8 bases that match TRBD1. J was trimmed by 7 bases and V by 6 bases; bases with no gene match: 10. CDR3 length: 14 residues. Germline values: CDR1 SGHTA, CDR2 FQGNSA. Written as DNA, the CDR3 is TGTGCCAGCAGTTACGGCAGGGGGCTGGGGACCCAGTACTTC. Translated: CASSYGRGLGTQYF.

This rearrangement joins TRBV20-1 to TRBJ1-1, with TRBD1 matching 7 bases. Germline trimming cut 7 bases from V and 5 bases from J; bases unmatched to any gene: 13. The CDR3 consists of 14 residues. Germline V CDR1 and CDR2: DFQATT, SNEGSKA (reference sequence). The DNA for the CDR3 is TGCAGTGTTACGACAGGGTACGATGGTACTGAAGCTTTCTTT. Its protein is CSVTTGYDGTEAFF.

The chain couples TRBV23-1 to TRBJ1-1; D may be TRBD1 (6 bases). TRBV23-1 is noted as an ORF with a role that remains uncertain. Trimming pared 6 bases from V and 4 bases from J, leaving 15 bases between. CDR3 length equals 14 residues. In DNA, the CDR3 is TGCGCCAGCAGATCCGGGACAAAGGGCACTGAAGCTTTCTTT. Protein product: CASRSGTKGTEAFF.

This chain uses TRBV29-1 with TRBJ2-5; no clear D. Per germline, CDR1 SQVTM and CDR2 ANQGSEA. The length of the CDR3 is 15 residues. Trimming left V 5 bases short and J 1 base short, with 17 bases between. The CDR3 here is CSVLHGVGFQETQYF. CDR3 nucleotides: TGCAGCGTTCTCCACGGTGTTGGGTTCCAAGAGACCCAGTACTTC. Complete variable domain (other parts from reference TRBV29-1 and TRBJ2-5): SAVISQKPSRDICQRGTSLTIQCQVDSQVTMMFWYRQQPGQSLTLIATANQGSEATYESGFVIDKFPISRPNLTFSTLTVSNMSPEDSSIYLCSVLHGVGFQETQYFGPGTRLLVL.

The chain couples TRBV29-1 to TRBJ1-3, with 10 bases lining up with TRBD1. The CDR3 extends over 13 amino acids. Germline V gives CDR1 SQVTM, CDR2 ANQGSEA. V lost 6 bases and J lost 3; bases outside the gene matches: 2. CDR3 sequence (DNA): TGCAGCGTGGGACAGGGGATTGGAAACACCATATATTTT. This translates into CSVGQGIGNTIYF.

The genes are TRBV29-1 and TRBJ1-6, with 9 bases matching TRBD1. Germline V gene lookup returns CDR1 SQVTM and CDR2 ANQGSEA. After removal of 6 bases from V and 9 bases from J, the junction contained 12 bases not matched to a gene. The CDR3 contains 15 residues. The CDR3 here is CSVAGQGPLGSPLHF. In nucleotides, the CDR3 is TGCAGCGTAGCTGGACAGGGGCCTCTAGGTTCACCCCTCCACTTT. Drawing the rest from reference TRBV29-1 and TRBJ1-6, the complete variable domain is SAVISQKPSRDICQRGTSLTIQCQVDSQVTMMFWYRQQPGQSLTLIATANQGSEATYESGFVIDKFPISRPNLTFSTLTVSNMSPEDSSIYLCSVAGQGPLGSPLHFGNGTRLTVT.

This rearrangement joins TRBV29-1 to TRBJ1-5; D is uncertain. V was trimmed by 8 bases and J by 6 bases, leaving 8 bases between them. The CDR3 loop spans 10 amino acids. CDR1 is SQVTM, CDR2 ANQGSEA, per germline. CDR3 residues: CSLEGQPQHF. The CDR3 nucleotides are TGCAGCTTGGAGGGTCAGCCCCAGCATTTT.

Regarding this clonotype: A read error may explain this, as a much larger clone is one base away. The chain links TRBV12-3 or TRBV12-4 to TRBJ1-2; D remains ambiguous. Trimming pared 5 bases from V and 3 bases from J, leaving 10 bases between. The CDR3 is made up of 13 amino acids. As DNA, the CDR3 is TGTGCCAGCAGTCCCTACGGGGACTATGGCTACACCTTC. Its protein is CASSPYGDYGYTF.

The table lists this clonotype with a few counts. The V call is TRBV7-2, the J call TRBJ2-7, with a weak D call TRBD1 (5 bases). This CDR3 is built from 14 residues. The germline gives CDR1 SGHTA, CDR2 FQGNSA. Trimming left V 1 base short and J 4 bases short, with 11 bases between. The CDR3 protein is CASSLGTRKYEQYF. The CDR3 DNA follows: TGTGCCAGCAGCTTAGGGACAAGAAAGTACGAGCAGTACTTC.

V gene TRBV7-6 combines with J gene TRBJ1-4; tentatively, D is TRBD1 (6 bases). The germline CDR1 and CDR2 sequences are SGHVS and FNYEAQ. With 6 bases removed from V and 0 bases from J, the gap between germline ends came to 14 bases. The CDR3 spans 16 residues. The DNA of the CDR3 is TGTGCCAGCAGGGGGGCCGACTATGCAACTAATGAAAAACTGTTTTTT. Amino acids: CASRGADYATNEKLFF. The full variable domain, in which reference TRBV7-6 and TRBJ1-4 provide the parts outside the CDR3, is GAGVSQSPRYKVTKRGQDVALRCDPISGHVSLYWYRQALGQGPEFLTYFNYEAQQDKSGLPNDRFSAERPEGSISTLTIQRTEQRDSAMYRCASRGADYATNEKLFFGSGTQLSVL.